These T cell receptor beta chains were read from a single sample in a study of blood T cell repertoires in COVID-19. Assay: immunoSEQ multiplex PCR; the TCRdb copy retains only in-frame clones and omits some. This repertoire shows around 130,000 clones, around 85% found once; its top ten account for roughly 4%. The sample was peripheral blood. All receptors come from a human donor in a cohort sampled during active COVID-19. The CDR3 runs from the conserved cysteine through the conserved F or W. Fields, in order: clone size, D gene, V gene, J gene, CDR3 DNA, CDR3 protein. The D gene is left open where the match is weak. A clone size is listed for some rows: how often the clone was seen (once, few, many), or a class if it is expanded.

>once|NA|TRBV6-6|TRBJ1-2
TGTGCCAGCAGTAGACTTGCAGGGGAAATAGGGGGCTACACCTTC
CASSRLAGEIGGYTF
>NA|TRBD1|TRBV11-3|TRBJ2-6
TGTGCCAGCAGCCCCGCCGACAGGGGTGGGGCCAACGTCCTGACTTTC
CASSPADRGGANVLTF
>once|TRBD1|TRBV2|TRBJ2-5
TGTGCCAGCAGTCAGACAGGGGCAGGAGAGACCCAGTACTTC
CASSQTGAGETQYF
>NA|NA|TRBV3-1/TRBV3-2|TRBJ1-2
TGTGCCAGCAGCCGCCAAGACGGGGACTATGGCTACACCTTC
CASSRQDGDYGYTF
>few|NA|TRBV9|TRBJ1-1
TGTGCCAGCAGCGTAGACGACAGTAGGGTGGAAGCTTTCTTT
CASSVDDSRVEAFF
>NA|NA|TRBV30|TRBJ1-1
TGTGCCTCAAGCGGGAGCTGGTACACTGAAGCTTTCTTT
CASSGSWYTEAFF
>NA|TRBD1|TRBV6-4|TRBJ1-2
TGTGCCAGCAGTACCAGTTCCGGGACAGGGGACCTCTATGGCTACACCTTC
CASSTSSGTGDLYGYTF
>NA|NA|TRBV7-8|TRBJ2-2
TGTGCCAGCAGCTCCGGGGGGCCGAGAAACACCGGGGAGCTGTTTTTT
CASSSGGPRNTGELFF
>NA|TRBD1|TRBV11-2|TRBJ2-4
TGTGCCAGCAGCCCCAGGACAGGGGCCGAAAACATTCAGTACTTC
CASSPRTGAENIQYF
>NA|TRBD2|TRBV7-2|TRBJ2-1
TGTGCCAGCAGCTCGGGGGCTAGCGGGACACATGAGCAGTTCTTC
CASSSGASGTHEQFF
>NA|TRBD1|TRBV5-1|TRBJ1-4
TGCGCCAGCAGCGCCGGGACAGGGAGTGAAAAACTGTTTTTT
CASSAGTGSEKLFF
>NA|TRBD1|TRBV7-9|TRBJ1-3
TGTGCCAGCAGCTTATGGCCGAAGGGGGCGCGAGGAAACACCATATATTTT
CASSLWPKGARGNTIYF
>NA|NA|TRBV6-2/TRBV6-3|TRBJ1-1
TGTGCCAGCAGTTCCCTCTTGGGACACAGAAACACTGAAGCTTTCTTT
CASSSLLGHRNTEAFF
>NA|TRBD1|TRBV20-1|TRBJ2-3
TGCAGTGCTAGTCAGGGACAGGCGATGGTGGATACGCAGTATTTT
CSASQGQAMVDTQYF
>NA|NA|TRBV19|TRBJ1-3
TGTGCCAGTAGTACATCCAGGGGACGAGGAAACACCATATATTTT
CASSTSRGRGNTIYF
>many|NA|TRBV4-3|TRBJ2-1
TGCGCCAGCAGCCACACCTCTAGCTCCGAACCCTACAATGAGCAGTTCTTC
CASSHTSSSEPYNEQFF
>NA|TRBD2|TRBV5-1|TRBJ2-1
TGCGCCAGCAGAGCTAGCGGGGGGGCGAATGAGCAGTTCTTC
CASRASGGANEQFF
>NA|TRBD1|TRBV5-6|TRBJ1-2
TGTGCCAGCAGCTTAGTAGGACAGGGAGCTCTTGGCTACACCTTC
CASSLVGQGALGYTF
>NA|TRBD1|TRBV6-5|TRBJ1-5
TGTGCCAGCAGGGGACAGGAATGGAATCAGCCCCAGCATTTT
CASRGQEWNQPQHF
>NA|TRBD1|TRBV24-1|TRBJ1-6
TGTGCCACCACCCCCCTAGAGGACAGGGTTTTTTACTTTGGAAGTTCACCCCTCCACTTT
CATTPLEDRVFYFGSSPLHF
>NA|TRBD1|TRBV11-2|TRBJ1-5
TGTGCCAGCAGCCGGACAGGGAAGAGCAATCAGCCCCAGCATTTT
CASSRTGKSNQPQHF
>few|NA|TRBV12-3/TRBV12-4|TRBJ2-1
TGTGCCAGCAGTTTTGGAGGTATTGAGCAGTTCTTC
CASSFGGIEQFF
>NA|NA|TRBV3-1/TRBV3-2|TRBJ2-3
TGTGCCAGCAGCCACGTAGCCTCTAGCACAGATACGCAGTATTTT
CASSHVASSTDTQYF
>NA|NA|TRBV12-3/TRBV12-4|TRBJ2-5
TGTGCCAGCAGTTTCAAGCTCGCGGAGACCCAGTACTTC
CASSFKLAETQYF
>NA|TRBD1|TRBV6-2/TRBV6-3|TRBJ1-2
TGTGCCAGCAGTCACCAGGGGGCGAAAAAAACACGAAACTATGGCTACACCTTC
CASSHQGAKKTRNYGYTF
>NA|TRBD1|TRBV27|TRBJ1-3
TGTGCCAGCAGTTTGTCTCCCGGATTCCGCGACAGGGGTACCGGAAACACCATATATTTT
CASSLSPGFRDRGTGNTIYF
>NA|NA|TRBV19|TRBJ1-1
TGTGCCAGTAGTATAGACAGGGTAGGTCGGAACACTGAAGCTTTCTTT
CASSIDRVGRNTEAFF
>NA|TRBD1|TRBV10-3|TRBJ1-6
TGTGCCATCAGTGGTGGGTCGCAGGGGGTTATTCCCCTCCACTTT
CAISGGSQGVIPLHF
>once|TRBD1|TRBV15|TRBJ1-5
TGTGCCACCAGCCCTCGAGGGGACAGCAGCAATCAGCCCCAGCATTTT
CATSPRGDSSNQPQHF
>NA|NA|TRBV11-1|TRBJ1-1
TGTGCCAGCAGCTTTACGGAGGGGCTAAACACTGAAGCTTTCTTT
CASSFTEGLNTEAFF
>few|TRBD2|TRBV4-1|TRBJ2-1
TGCGCCAGCAGCCTTCTCCCGGGGACTAGTGTCGATGAGCAGTTCTTC
CASSLLPGTSVDEQFF
>NA|TRBD1|TRBV5-5|TRBJ1-5
TGTGCCAGCAGCCTCATGGCGGGGACAGGGGGGAGCAATCAGCCCCAGCATTTT
CASSLMAGTGGSNQPQHF
>NA|TRBD1|TRBV6-5|TRBJ2-7
TGTGCCAGCAGTCGACAGGGTGCAGAGAGCTACGAGCAGTACTTC
CASSRQGAESYEQYF
>NA|TRBD1|TRBV5-4|TRBJ1-1
TGTGCCAGCAGCAGAAAAAAAGGGACAGGGGTGGACACTGAAGCTTTCTTT
CASSRKKGTGVDTEAFF
>NA|TRBD2|TRBV6-6|TRBJ2-5
TGTGCCAGCGAAGCGGGGAGGGGAGAGACCCAGTACTTC
CASEAGRGETQYF
>NA|NA|TRBV5-1|TRBJ1-2
TGCGCCAGCAGCTTGACGGCCTCGGAGGTTATGGGCTACACCTTC
CASSLTASEVMGYTF
>NA|TRBD2|TRBV19|TRBJ2-5
TGTGCCAGTAGTCCGCTAGCGGGAGGGCCGAACCAGTACTTC
CASSPLAGGPNQYF
>NA|TRBD2|TRBV5-6|TRBJ2-2
TGTGCCAGCAGCTTGTCGGGGGGCGGGGAGCTGTTTTTT
CASSLSGGGELFF
>NA|NA|TRBV5-6|TRBJ1-3
TGTGCCAGCAGCTGGAGAAATATGGGAAACACCATATATTTT
CASSWRNMGNTIYF
>NA|TRBD2|TRBV4-1|TRBJ2-1
TGCGCCAGCAGCCAAAGAGAAGGACTAGGGTCTGGTAATGAGCAGTTCTTC
CASSQREGLGSGNEQFF
>NA|NA|TRBV6-2/TRBV6-3|TRBJ2-3
TGTGCCAGCAGTTATGGGGAGCCAGATACGCAGTATTTT
CASSYGEPDTQYF
>NA|NA|TRBV19|TRBJ2-2
TGTGCCAGTAGGCGAGTACGGGGGGCTGGCACCGGGGAGCTGTTTTTT
CASRRVRGAGTGELFF
>NA|NA|TRBV5-1|TRBJ1-3
TGCGCCAGCAGCCAAGGGGTTTCAGAAGGAAACACCATATATTTT
CASSQGVSEGNTIYF
>NA|NA|TRBV27|TRBJ1-1
TGTGCCAGCAGTTTGGGGCCCCGGGTGAACACTGAAGCTTTCTTT
CASSLGPRVNTEAFF
>NA|NA|TRBV7-2|TRBJ2-2
TGTGCCAGCAGCTTAGGGGCCGGCCCCGGGGAGCTGTTTTTT
CASSLGAGPGELFF
>NA|TRBD2|TRBV7-6|TRBJ2-1
TGTGCCAGCAGCCTAGATATAGCGGGTTCCTCCTACAATGAGCAGTTCTTC
CASSLDIAGSSYNEQFF
>NA|NA|TRBV6-6|TRBJ2-3
TGTGCTCACGGGGACACAGATACGCAGTATTTT
CAHGDTDTQYF
>once|NA|TRBV19|TRBJ1-2
TGTGCCAGTAGCCTAGCGGGGTATGGCTACACCTTC
CASSLAGYGYTF
>once|NA|TRBV30|TRBJ2-5
TGTGCCTGGAGATCTGCGGGGATTGAGACCCAGTACTTC
CAWRSAGIETQYF
>NA|NA|TRBV5-6|TRBJ2-3
TGTGCCAGCAGCTTGGGAATTATCGGGAGCACAGATACGCAGTATTTT
CASSLGIIGSTDTQYF
>many|NA|TRBV30|TRBJ1-1
TGTGCCTGGAATGAGGGGAACACTGAAGCTTTCTTT
CAWNEGNTEAFF
>NA|TRBD1|TRBV27|TRBJ2-5
TGTGCCAGCAGGCCCCTGAAGGGGACAGGGCAAGAGACCCAGTACTTC
CASRPLKGTGQETQYF
>NA|TRBD1|TRBV5-6|TRBJ2-5
TGTGCCAGCAGCCCACAGGGGATCGAGACCCAGTACTTC
CASSPQGIETQYF
>NA|TRBD1|TRBV13|TRBJ1-1
TGTGCCAGCACCAGACAGGGAGGTTCAGGGGAAGCTTTCTTT
CASTRQGGSGEAFF
>NA|TRBD1|TRBV29-1|TRBJ1-2
TGCAGCGTCTCGACAGGGAGAGGCGGCTACACCTTC
CSVSTGRGGYTF
>NA|NA|TRBV2|TRBJ1-1
TGTGCCAGCAGGAGGGGGAGGGTTCTGAACACTGAAGCTTTCTTT
CASRRGRVLNTEAFF
>NA|NA|TRBV6-1|TRBJ2-2
TGTGCCAGCAGTGAAGGTTCCTGGGAGGGGGAGCTGTTTTTT
CASSEGSWEGELFF